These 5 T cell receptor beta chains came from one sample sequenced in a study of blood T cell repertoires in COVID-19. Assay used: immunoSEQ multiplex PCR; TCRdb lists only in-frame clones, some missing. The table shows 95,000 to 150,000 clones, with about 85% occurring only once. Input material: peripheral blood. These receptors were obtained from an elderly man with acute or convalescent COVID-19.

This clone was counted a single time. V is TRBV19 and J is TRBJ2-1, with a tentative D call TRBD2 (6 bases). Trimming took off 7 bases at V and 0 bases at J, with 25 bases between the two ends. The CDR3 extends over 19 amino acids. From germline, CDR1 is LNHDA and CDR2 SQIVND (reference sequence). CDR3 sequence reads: CASTPYTTPSVYSYNEQFF. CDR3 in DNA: TGTGCCAGTACACCCTATACCACCCCTAGCGTATACTCCTACAATGAGCAGTTCTTC.

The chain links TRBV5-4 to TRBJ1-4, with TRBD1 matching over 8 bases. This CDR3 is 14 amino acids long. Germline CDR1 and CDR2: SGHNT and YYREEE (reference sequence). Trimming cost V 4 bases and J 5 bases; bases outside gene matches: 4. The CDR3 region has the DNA TGTGCCAGCAGCGGACAGGGAAGAAATGAAAAACTGTTTTTT. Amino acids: CASSGQGRNEKLFF.

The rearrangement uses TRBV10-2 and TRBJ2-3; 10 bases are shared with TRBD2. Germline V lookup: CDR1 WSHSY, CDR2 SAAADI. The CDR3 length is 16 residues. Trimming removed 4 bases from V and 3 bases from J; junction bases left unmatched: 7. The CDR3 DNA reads TGCGCCAGCAGTGGTCTAGCGGGGGTGGTGACAGATACGCAGTATTTT. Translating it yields CASSGLAGVVTDTQYF.

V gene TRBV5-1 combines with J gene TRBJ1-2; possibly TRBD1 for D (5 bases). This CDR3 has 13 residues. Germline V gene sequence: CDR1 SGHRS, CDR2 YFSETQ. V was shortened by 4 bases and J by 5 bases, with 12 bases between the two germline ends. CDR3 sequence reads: CASSEDGQYGYTF. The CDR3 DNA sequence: TGCGCCAGCAGCGAGGACGGACAATATGGCTACACCTTC.

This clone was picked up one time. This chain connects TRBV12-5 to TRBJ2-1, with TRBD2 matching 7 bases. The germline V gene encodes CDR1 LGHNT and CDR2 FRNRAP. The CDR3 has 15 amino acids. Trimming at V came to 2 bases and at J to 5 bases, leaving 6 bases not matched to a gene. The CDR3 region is CASGLPNRGDNEQFF. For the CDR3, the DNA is TGTGCTAGTGGTTTGCCCAACCGGGGGGACAATGAGCAGTTCTTC. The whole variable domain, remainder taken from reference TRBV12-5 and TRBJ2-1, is DARVTQTPRHKVTEMGQEVTMRCQPILGHNTVFWYRQTMMQGLELLAYFRNRAPLDDSGMPKDRFSAEMPDATLATLKIQPSEPRDSAVYFCASGLPNRGDNEQFFGPGTRLTVL.